The clone carrying this T cell receptor beta chain showed up just a few times. Its antigen is not known. This sample is drawn from a study of early stage breast cancer tumors. The study's findings and limits: Blood repertoires resembled normal breast more than tumor. Most shared enriched TCRB sequences were commonly generated ones.

CDR1 LNHDA and CDR2 SQIVND come from the germline V gene (reference sequence). CDR3 size: 15 residues. Trimming removed 2 bases from V and 0 bases from J, with 8 bases in between. This table comes from immunoSEQ multiplex PCR, and its TCRdb copy is limited to in-frame clones, with some not included. Found here are 25,000 to 35,000 clones, around 75% of them singletons; the top ten hold roughly 4.5%. This TCR came from a person aged 35 to 50 with breast cancer. What was sequenced was blood. This chain joins TRBV19 and TRBJ2-4; D unclear. For the CDR3, the DNA is TGTGCCAGTAGTATATCCCATTTAGCCAAAAACATTCAGTACTTC. This translates into CASSISHLAKNIQYF.